This record covers a single T cell receptor (beta chain). What it binds is unknown. This sample is drawn from a study of T cells in Graves' hyperthyroidism and ophthalmopathy. CDR3 length: 16 residues. Germline V gene lookup returns CDR1 SGHAT and CDR2 FQDESV (reference sequence). Trimming removed 5 bases from V and 4 bases from J; junction bases left unmatched: 13. Amplification yielded TCR beta CDR3 regions, with RNA transcripts as the source. First-round RT-PCR targeting the TCR CDR3 was performed with the HTBI primer set. MiXCR was run by TCRdb on the multiplex PCR reads, yielding one entry per CDR3 protein. In the table there are approximately 480,000 distinct CDR3 sequences, around 21% of which are singletons. Findings and caveats of the study: Blood also showed most of the thyroid clonotypes that were expanded above 0.001.

Patients between 18 and 65 years old had hyperthyroidism, newly diagnosed and lasting under 2 months. Exclusions: uncontrolled infection, other autoimmune disease, pregnancy, lactation. The sample comprised blood. The chain is built from TRBV11-1 and TRBJ1-2; 7 positions agree with TRBD1. The TCR originated in a man aged 18 to 29 with Graves' hyperthyroidism. The CDR3 DNA reads as TGTGCCAGCAGCCTCCGTGCCGAGCGGGACAGCTATGGCTACACCTTC. Encoded protein: CASSLRAERDSYGYTF.